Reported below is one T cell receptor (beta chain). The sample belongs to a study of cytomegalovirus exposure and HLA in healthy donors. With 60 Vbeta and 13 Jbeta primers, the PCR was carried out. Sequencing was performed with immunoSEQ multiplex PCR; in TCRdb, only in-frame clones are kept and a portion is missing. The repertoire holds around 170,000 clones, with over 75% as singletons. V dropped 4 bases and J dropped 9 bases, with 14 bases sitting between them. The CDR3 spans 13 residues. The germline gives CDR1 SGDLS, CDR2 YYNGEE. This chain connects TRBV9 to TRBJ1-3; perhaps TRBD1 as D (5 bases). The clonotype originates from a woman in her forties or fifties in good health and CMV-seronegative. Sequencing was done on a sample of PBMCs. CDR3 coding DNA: TGTGCCAGCAGCAGGGACTATCTAGGCACCATATATTTT. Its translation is CASSRDYLGTIYF.